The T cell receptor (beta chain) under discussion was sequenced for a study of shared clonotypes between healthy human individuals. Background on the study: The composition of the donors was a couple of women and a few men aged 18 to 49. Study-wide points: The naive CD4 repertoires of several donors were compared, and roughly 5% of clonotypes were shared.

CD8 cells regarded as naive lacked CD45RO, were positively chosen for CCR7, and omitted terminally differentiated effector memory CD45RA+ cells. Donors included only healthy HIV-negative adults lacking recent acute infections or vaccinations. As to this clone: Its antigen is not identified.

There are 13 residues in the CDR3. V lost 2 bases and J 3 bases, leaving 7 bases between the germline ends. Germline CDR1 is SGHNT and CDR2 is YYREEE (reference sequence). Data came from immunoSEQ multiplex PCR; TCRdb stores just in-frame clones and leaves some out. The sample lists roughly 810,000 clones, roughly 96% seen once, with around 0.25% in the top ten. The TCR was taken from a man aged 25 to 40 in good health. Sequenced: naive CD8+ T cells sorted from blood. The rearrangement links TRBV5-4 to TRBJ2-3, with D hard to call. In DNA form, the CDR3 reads TGTGCCAGCAGCTTTTTTGCTACAGATACGCAGTATTTT. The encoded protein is CASSFFATDTQYF.